This passage covers 28 T cell receptor beta chains from one sample sequenced in a study of T cell responses to AZD1222 COVID-19 vaccine. Repertoires were generated with immunoSEQ multiplex PCR, while TCRdb's copy carries only in-frame clones and drops some. The table has nearly 110,000 clones, just over 90% seen once. The input for sequencing was peripheral blood, taken 28 days after the second AZD1222 dose. Receptor source: an adult who received the AZD1222 COVID-19 vaccine.

This clone was recorded only once. The chain combines TRBV11-2 with TRBJ1-2; 7 positions match TRBD1. The ends lost 7 bases at V and 7 bases at J; junction bases unmatched: 9. CDR1 is SGHAT and CDR2 is FQNNGV in the germline V gene. The CDR3 runs 13 residues. The CDR3 DNA sequence: TGTGCCAGCAAGATGACAGGGTCCCTTGGCTACACCTTC. Translation: CASKMTGSLGYTF. Full variable domain (missing parts from reference TRBV11-2 and TRBJ1-2): EAGVAQSPRYKIIEKRQSVAFWCNPISGHATLYWYQQILGQGPKLLIQFQNNGVVDDSQLPKDRFSAERLKGVDSTLKIQPAKLEDSAVYLCASKMTGSLGYTFGSGTRLTVV.

The V gene is TRBV3-1 (or the pseudogene TRBV3-2), the J gene TRBJ2-1; D is uncertain. The CDR3 sequence is 15 residues long. Trimming pared 1 base from V and 4 bases from J, leaving 11 bases between. CDR1 is LGHDT, CDR2 YNNKEL, per germline (reference sequence). The DNA of the CDR3 is TGTGCCAGCAGCCAAGTCCCCAGTTATTACAATGAGCAGTTCTTC. This codes for CASSQVPSYYNEQFF.

The CDR3, as DNA: TGTGCCAGCAGTTTACGAGGAGTCGACTATGGCTACACCTTC. This sequence encodes CASSLRGVDYGYTF. V is TRBV27 and J is TRBJ1-2; D gene unclear. Germline V CDR1 and CDR2: MNHEY, SMNVEV (reference sequence). The ends were cut back, 2 bases at V and 3 bases at J, with 10 bases in the middle. The length of the CDR3 is 14 residues.

The chain uses TRBV20-1 and TRBJ2-7; 11 bases are a match to TRBD1. The CDR3 has 14 amino acids. V lost 3 bases to trimming and J lost 4 bases; unmatched junction nucleotides: 5. The V gene's germline CDR1 is DFQATT and CDR2 SNEGSKA (reference sequence). CDR3 coding DNA: TGCAGTGCTAGTCTCGGACAGGGGGCATACGAGCAGTACTTC. Protein: CSASLGQGAYEQYF.

In this sample, this clone turned up once. The chain recombines TRBV7-9 with TRBJ2-2, with D tentatively TRBD2 (5 bases). The germline V and J ends were trimmed by 5 bases and 7 bases, with 14 bases remaining between them. The CDR3 loop spans 14 amino acids. Germline V gene data show CDR1 as SEHNR and CDR2 as FQNEAQ (reference sequence). The CDR3 is CASSLGREGGELFF. The DNA of the CDR3 is TGTGCCAGCAGCCTAGGCCGCGAGGGCGGGGAGCTGTTTTTT.

The chain links TRBV10-2 to TRBJ2-1; 9 bases line up with TRBD2. This CDR3 spans 16 amino acids. In germline, CDR1 is WSHSY, CDR2 SAAADI. Trimming took 0 bases from V and 8 from J; bases not matched to a gene: 8. CDR3 loop: CASSESGRGGVDEQFF. The CDR3 DNA reads TGCGCCAGCAGTGAGTCCGGGCGGGGGGGAGTCGATGAGCAGTTCTTC.

This clone was seen once. The chain couples TRBV9 to TRBJ2-5; no firm D call. The germline gives CDR1 SGDLS, CDR2 YYNGEE. CDR3 size: 15 residues. Deletions cut 0 bases from V and 0 bases from J, with 9 bases between. The CDR3 DNA reads TGTGCCAGCAGCGTAGGACTGGAGAACCAAGAGACCCAGTACTTC. Translated, it gives CASSVGLENQETQYF.

This clone has a single count. The gene calls are TRBV5-4 and TRBJ1-5; no definite D call. This CDR3 spans 14 amino acids. The V and J ends lost 0 bases and 2 bases respectively, with 6 bases between them. CDR1 is SGHNT, CDR2 YYREEE, per germline (reference sequence). CDR3 sequence (DNA): TGTGCCAGCAGCTTGGGGGGTGGCAATCAGCCCCAGCATTTT. As protein: CASSLGGGNQPQHF.

This chain links TRBV19 with TRBJ1-3, with D uncertain. The germline CDR1 and CDR2 sequences are LNHDA and SQIVND (reference sequence). The CDR3 length is 15 residues. The ends were cut back, 7 bases at V and 1 base at J, with 14 bases in the middle. The CDR3 region is CASKERHLSGNTIYF. The CDR3 bases are TGTGCCAGTAAGGAAAGGCACCTATCTGGAAACACCATATATTTT.

The rearrangement joins TRBV18 to TRBJ2-7; no definite D call. The CDR3 length is 14 residues. Between the trimmed V and J ends, which lost 5 bases and 0 bases, there was a span of 11 bases. Germline V gene data show CDR1 as KGHSH and CDR2 as LQKENI. The chain's CDR3 is CASSKAGSSYEQYF. The DNA of the CDR3 is TGTGCCAGCTCAAAGGCAGGCAGCTCCTACGAGCAGTACTTC.

V usage is TRBV7-9 and J usage is TRBJ2-1; 12 bases agree with TRBD2. Germline V CDR1 and CDR2: SEHNR, FQNEAQ (reference sequence). Trimming took 0 bases from V and 7 from J; bases not matched to a gene: 7. CDR3 size: 17 residues. The CDR3 here is CASSLARLAGGHNEQFF. The CDR3 DNA sequence: TGTGCCAGCAGCTTAGCCCGTCTAGCGGGAGGGCATAATGAGCAGTTCTTC.

The chain combines TRBV19 with TRBJ1-5; D may be TRBD1 (5 bases). From germline, CDR1 is LNHDA and CDR2 SQIVND (reference sequence). This CDR3 is 16 amino acids long. The V end lost 7 bases, the J end lost 0 bases, and 16 bases lay between the germline ends. The CDR3 DNA reads TGTGCCAGTAAAAACAGGAAGGGTTATAGCAATCAGCCCCAGCATTTT. Encoded protein: CASKNRKGYSNQPQHF.

The chain recombines TRBV6-5 with TRBJ2-7; 8 nucleotides match TRBD2. The CDR3 is made up of 16 amino acids. Germline V lookup: CDR1 MNHEY, CDR2 SVGAGI. Germline trimming cut 4 bases from V and 1 base from J; bases unmatched to any gene: 9. The CDR3 sequence: CASSSRSGSGSYEQYF. CDR3 nucleotide sequence: TGTGCCAGCAGTTCCCGGAGCGGGAGTGGTTCCTACGAGCAGTACTTC.

The CDR3 region is CASSQGRARSKEGPQHF. CDR3 sequence (DNA): TGTGCCAGCAGCCAAGGAAGGGCTAGGTCCAAAGAGGGGCCCCAGCATTTT. This chain connects TRBV3-1 (or the pseudogene TRBV3-2) to TRBJ1-5; D ambiguous. V was shortened by 1 base and J by 9 bases, with 22 bases between the two germline ends. Looked up from germline, CDR1 is LGHDT and CDR2 is YNNKEL (reference sequence). The CDR3 extends over 17 amino acids.

V usage is TRBV7-2 and J usage is TRBJ1-5, with 7 bases identical to TRBD1. V lost 5 bases and J lost 6; bases outside the gene matches: 10. The CDR3 consists of 15 residues. Germline V lookup: CDR1 SGHTA, CDR2 FQGNSA. The CDR3: CASSPRQGWRQPQHF. The DNA for the CDR3 is TGTGCCAGCAGCCCCCGACAGGGCTGGCGTCAGCCCCAGCATTTT.

This sequence joins TRBV3-1 (or the pseudogene TRBV3-2) and TRBJ1-6, with 8 bases matching TRBD1. V was pared by 6 bases and J by 6 bases, with 10 bases of the junction left unmatched. The germline V gene has CDR1 LGHDT and CDR2 YNNKEL (reference sequence). The CDR3 extends over 16 amino acids. The CDR3 is CASRSVTGGGNSPLHF. CDR3 in DNA: TGTGCCAGCAGGTCCGTCACAGGGGGAGGTAATTCACCCCTCCACTTT.

The chain joins TRBV5-8 to TRBJ1-6; D is undetermined. This CDR3 comprises 16 residues. Per the germline V gene, CDR1 is SGHTS and CDR2 is YDEGEE. Trimming left V 4 bases short and J 7 bases short, with 18 bases between. CDR3 protein: CASSPRVGVRNSPLHF. Here the CDR3 DNA reads TGTGCCAGCAGCCCCCGGGTTGGGGTGAGGAATTCACCCCTCCACTTT.

The chain recombines TRBV6-6 with TRBJ2-7; no reliable D call. CDR1 and CDR2 from the germline V gene are MNHNY and SVGAGI (reference sequence). V lost 2 bases and J 3 bases, leaving 8 bases between the germline ends. The CDR3 length is 13 residues. For the CDR3, the DNA is TGTGCCAGCAGTTACGGGGTTGTCTACGAGCAGTACTTC. This translates into CASSYGVVYEQYF.

This chain connects TRBV19 to TRBJ2-7; possible D gene TRBD1, 6 bases. Germline lookup yields CDR1 LNHDA and CDR2 SQIVND (reference sequence). The CDR3 has 13 residues. With 5 bases removed from V and 1 base from J, the gap between germline ends came to 9 bases. The CDR3 is CASSPGHSYEQYF. The CDR3 DNA is TGTGCCAGTAGTCCGGGACATTCCTACGAGCAGTACTTC.

The J gene is TRBJ2-3, the V gene TRBV7-9; 10 nucleotides match TRBD2. V shed 5 bases and J 4 bases; nucleotides not matched to a gene: 6. CDR1 and CDR2 (germline): SEHNR, FQNEAQ (reference sequence). There are 15 residues in the CDR3. The CDR3, as DNA: TGTGCCAGCAGCCACGATCTAGCGGGAGCAGATACGCAGTATTTT. Its translation is CASSHDLAGADTQYF.

This chain uses TRBV24-1 with TRBJ1-2; 9 bases are shared with TRBD1. The CDR3 is 16 amino acids. Trimming cost V 4 bases and J 8 bases; bases outside gene matches: 13. Germline lookup yields CDR1 KGHDR and CDR2 SFDVKD. The CDR3 protein is CATSDTRTGTGRGYTF. The DNA of the CDR3 is TGTGCCACCAGTGACACTAGAACCGGGACAGGGAGAGGCTACACCTTC.

This sequence joins TRBV12-1 and TRBJ1-5; TRBD1, as called in the table, went unchecked against the DNA. TRBV12-1 is deemed a pseudogene. This CDR3 region has 15 residues. For the CDR3, the DNA is TGTGCCAGCAGCTTTTCCCAGGGGGGAAGTCAGCCCCAGCATTTT. Its protein is CASSFSQGGSQPQHF.

V gene TRBV30 combines with J gene TRBJ1-1, with unresolved D. Germline V gives CDR1 GTSNPN, CDR2 SVGIG (reference sequence). Trimming cost V 1 base and J 10 bases, with 10 bases left between them. The CDR3 covers 11 residues. This chain's CDR3 is CAWSENQRAFF. For the CDR3, the DNA is TGTGCCTGGAGTGAGAACCAACGAGCTTTCTTT.

The chain joins TRBV24-1 to TRBJ2-3; 10 nucleotides line up with TRBD1. The CDR3 spans 14 residues. Unmatched junction bases numbered 5, after V lost 7 bases and J lost 5 bases. The V gene's germline CDR1 is KGHDR and CDR2 SFDVKD. CDR3 residues: CATSPGQGKDTQYF. In DNA, the CDR3 is TGTGCCACCAGCCCGGGACAGGGGAAAGATACGCAGTATTTT.

The J gene is TRBJ2-7, the V gene TRBV6-1; 13 positions match TRBD2. Germline CDR1 reads MNHNS; CDR2 reads SASEGT. V trimming: 4 bases; J trimming: 4 bases; junction bases outside the gene matches: 7. This CDR3 is built from 16 residues. The CDR3 nucleotides read TGTGCCAGCAGTGGACTAGCGGGGGGATTGACATACGAGCAGTACTTC. Translating gives CASSGLAGGLTYEQYF.

V gene TRBV9 combines with J gene TRBJ2-2; 10 bases are shared with TRBD2. Germline CDR1 and CDR2: SGDLS and YYNGEE. This CDR3 contains 15 residues. J gave up 6 bases and V 1 base, and 3 bases lay outside the gene matches. CDR3 region: CASSVSSGSPGELFF. As DNA, the CDR3 is TGTGCCAGCAGCGTATCTAGCGGGAGCCCCGGGGAGCTGTTTTTT.

This clone was seen once. The chain couples TRBV28 to TRBJ1-5; possible D gene TRBD1, 5 bases. Between the trimmed V and J ends, which lost 3 bases and 6 bases, there was a span of 6 bases. CDR3 length equals 12 residues. Germline values: CDR1 MDHEN, CDR2 SYDVKM. The CDR3 region is CASSLGGQPQHF. The CDR3 DNA follows: TGTGCCAGCAGTTTGGGGGGTCAGCCCCAGCATTTT. Looking up the rest from reference TRBV28 and TRBJ1-5 gives the full variable domain: DVKVTQSSRYLVKRTGEKVFLECVQDMDHENMFWYRQDPGLGLRLIYFSYDVKMKEKGDIPEGYSVSREKKERFSLILESASTNQTSMYLCASSLGGQPQHFGDGTRLSIL.

V usage is TRBV11-2 and J usage is TRBJ2-1; the match to TRBD2 covers 10 bases. Germline V CDR1 and CDR2: SGHAT, FQNNGV. This CDR3 is 19 amino acids long. Trimming cost V 1 base and J 9 bases; bases outside gene matches: 18. The chain's CDR3 is CASSLGTSGAAYYSTEQFF. The CDR3 nucleotides are TGTGCCAGCAGCTTAGGGACTAGCGGCGCCGCCTACTACAGTACTGAGCAGTTCTTC.